In its sample, the clone carrying this T cell receptor (beta chain) was seen many times. Its antigen is as yet unknown. The data belong to a study of human T cells and chemical hapten exposure. Background on the study: During the roughly 25-week study period, patients had diphenylcyclopropenone applied to the scalp every week. Whole-study findings and limits: There was alopecia in the donors, so their immune response may differ from that of healthy people. Correlating positively with patch test score were the PT1 expanded TCR counts.

A single record per CDR3 protein comes from TCRdb applying MiXCR to the RACE reads. Of about 82,000 distinct CDR3 sequences in the sample, approximately 12% were seen once. Time point denoted: patch test 3, about 24 weeks after DPC sensitization. The treatment here: therapeutic diphenylcyclopropenone sensitization with weekly scalp DPC. The CDR3 has 19 residues. Deletions cut 2 bases from V and 0 bases from J, with 22 bases between. Per the germline V gene, CDR1 is MRHNA and CDR2 is SNTAGT. This specimen was whole blood, taken in connection with sensitization to the hapten diphenylcyclopropenone (DPC). The chain is built from TRBV6-4 and TRBJ1-1; possibly TRBD1 for D (6 bases). This sequence was found in a woman between 45 and 65 years old with alopecia areata. Some clones in this sample may be carry-over from other donors' samples. CDR3 protein: CASSDDFRGPGHLNTEAFF. CDR3 nucleotide sequence: TGTGCCAGCAGTGACGATTTTAGGGGACCGGGACACTTGAACACTGAAGCTTTCTTT.